This entry lists 7 T cell receptor beta chains sequenced from one sample in a study of blood T cell repertoires in COVID-19. This table comes from immunoSEQ multiplex PCR, and its TCRdb copy is limited to in-frame clones, with some not included. Of 130,000 or so clones listed, around 81% are singletons. Sequencing was performed on peripheral blood. The receptor set was obtained from a human donor in a cohort sampled during active COVID-19.

The CDR3 bases are TGCGCCAGCAGCTTGGAAGCCGGCGAGCAGTACTTC. Its translation is CASSLEAGEQYF. The V call is TRBV5-1, the J call TRBJ2-7; D is unclear. Trimming removed 0 bases at V and 6 bases at J, with 7 bases between. CDR1 is SGHRS and CDR2 is YFSETQ in the germline V gene. This CDR3 has 12 amino acids.

J is TRBJ1-6 and V is TRBV6-5, with 9 positions matching TRBD1. Trimming removed 6 bases from V and 10 bases from J; junction bases left unmatched: 10. Germline CDR1 MNHEY, CDR2 SVGAGI. The CDR3 sequence is 15 residues long. The CDR3 spells CASSAGTGRNSPLHF. The CDR3 coding sequence is TGTGCCAGCAGCGCCGGGACAGGGCGGAACTCACCCCTCCACTTT.

J is TRBJ2-2 and V is TRBV27, with a tentative D call TRBD2 (6 bases). Trimming shortened V by 7 bases and J by 3 bases, and 18 bases separated the two germline ends. Germline lookup yields CDR1 MNHEY and CDR2 SMNVEV (reference sequence). The CDR3 sequence is 16 residues long. For the CDR3, the DNA is TGTGCCAGCACCCCGTATGCGGGGTGGGACACCGGGGAGCTGTTTTTT. Amino acids: CASTPYAGWDTGELFF.

The chain is built from TRBV19 and TRBJ2-5, with TRBD2 matching 7 bases. V trimming: 3 bases; J trimming: 4 bases; junction bases outside the gene matches: 8. This CDR3 is 15 amino acids long. Germline V gives CDR1 LNHDA, CDR2 SQIVND (reference sequence). Here the CDR3 DNA reads TGTGCCAGTAGTATTAACCGGGGAGGGAGAGAGACCCAGTACTTC. Its translation is CASSINRGGRETQYF.

This chain joins TRBV7-9 and TRBJ2-7; TRBD1 aligns across 7 bases. CDR1 and CDR2 from the germline V gene are SEHNR and FQNEAQ (reference sequence). The CDR3 spans 18 residues. J lost 0 bases, V lost 2 bases, and 13 bases had no gene match. The CDR3: CASSLSHPRDRSSYEQYF. The DNA for the CDR3 is TGTGCCAGCAGCTTATCACACCCCCGGGACAGATCCTCCTACGAGCAGTACTTC.

The chain couples TRBV6-5 to TRBJ1-4; D unresolved. There are 13 residues in the CDR3. With 10 bases removed from V and 4 bases from J, the gap between germline ends came to 13 bases. Germline V lookup: CDR1 MNHEY, CDR2 SVGAGI. The CDR3 bases are TGTGCCATCTCGTTTGAGGGTAATGAAAAACTGTTTTTT. Its translation: CAISFEGNEKLFF.

The J gene is TRBJ1-1, the V gene TRBV2, with 7 bases identical to TRBD1. V was pared by 2 bases and J by 0 bases, with 6 bases of the junction left unmatched. Germline V gene lookup returns CDR1 SNHLY and CDR2 FYNNEI. The CDR3 has 16 residues. The CDR3 coding sequence is TGTGCCAGCAGTGAATCAGGGGGATCGATGAACACTGAAGCTTTCTTT. This translates into CASSESGGSMNTEAFF. Supplemented by reference TRBV2 and TRBJ1-1, the full variable domain reads EPEVTQTPSHQVTQMGQEVILRCVPISNHLYFYWYRQILGQKVEFLVSFYNNEISEKSEIFDDQFSVERPDGSNFTLKIRSTKLEDSAMYFCASSESGGSMNTEAFFGQGTRLTVV.